This TCR beta chain stems from a study of OX40 agonist ivuxolimab in advanced cancers. Germline loops: CDR1 MNHEY, CDR2 SVGAGI. The CDR3 runs to 14 residues. V dropped 4 bases and J dropped 0 bases, with 6 bases sitting between them. Clones were read by immunoSEQ multiplex PCR, and TCRdb kept only the in-frame ones, dropping some. The sample contains about 90,000 clones, just under 90% of which appear only once. Systemic immunosuppression or autoimmune disease history was grounds to exclude patients. The chain recombines TRBV6-5 with TRBJ2-2; D unresolved. The source is an adult with an advanced solid tumor such as melanoma, head and neck, liver or kidney cancer. This material consisted of CD4+ or CD8+ T cells sorted from blood, taken in a trial of the OX40 agonist ivuxolimab. In DNA, the CDR3 is TGTGCCAGCAGTTTTGGGGCGAACACCGGGGAGCTGTTTTTT. Protein sequence: CASSFGANTGELFF.